These 9 T cell receptor beta chains share one sample of origin, sequenced in a study of radiotherapy plus CTLA-4 blockade in lung cancer. Produced via immunoSEQ multiplex PCR; TCRdb's table is partial and in-frame only. The sample shows 100,000 to 150,000 clones, 85% to 90% of them seen only once. The source material was peripheral blood, sampled from a patient treated with radiotherapy plus ipilimumab. The receptors stem from a human donor with non-small cell lung cancer that progressed on radiotherapy plus ipilimumab.

V usage is TRBV18 and J usage is TRBJ1-1; 7 positions agree with TRBD1. CDR3 length: 14 residues. With 3 bases clipped from V and 7 bases from J, the junction kept 8 bases outside the gene matches. CDR1 is KGHSH and CDR2 is LQKENI in the germline V gene. The CDR3 is CASSPPTGRLEAFF. CDR3 nucleotides: TGTGCCAGCTCACCGCCGACAGGGAGGCTTGAAGCTTTCTTT.

The DNA of the CDR3 is TGCGCCAGCAGCCCCGCAGTCTTGGGCGGGAGGGCCACCTACGAGCAGTACTTC. Protein sequence: CASSPAVLGGRATYEQYF. This sequence joins TRBV5-1 and TRBJ2-7; 9 nucleotides align to TRBD2. Unmatched junction bases numbered 16, after V lost 4 bases and J lost 2 bases. The V gene's germline CDR1 is SGHRS and CDR2 YFSETQ. The CDR3 has 18 residues. Complete variable domain (other parts from reference TRBV5-1 and TRBJ2-7): KAGVTQTPRYLIKTRGQQVTLSCSPISGHRSVSWYQQTPGQGLQFLFEYFSETQRNKGNFPGRFSGRQFSNSRSEMNVSTLELGDSALYLCASSPAVLGGRATYEQYFGPGTRLTVT.

This rearrangement joins TRBV5-4 to TRBJ2-2; 10 bases align to TRBD2. V dropped 0 bases and J dropped 5; count of bases not matched to a gene: 4. From germline, CDR1 is SGHNT and CDR2 YYREEE (reference sequence). The CDR3 has 16 residues. The CDR3 loop is CASSLGAGGGTGELFF. The CDR3 DNA is TGTGCCAGCAGCTTGGGAGCGGGAGGGGGTACCGGGGAGCTGTTTTTT.

This rearrangement joins TRBV6-5 to TRBJ1-2, with 10 positions matching TRBD1. From germline, CDR1 is MNHEY and CDR2 SVGAGI. With V trimmed by 1 base and J by 4 bases, 6 bases remained unmatched. CDR3 length equals 16 residues. The CDR3 nucleotides read TGTGCCAGCAGTTACTTAGTGACAGGGGGCAGCTATGGCTACACCTTC. Translation gives CASSYLVTGGSYGYTF.

The V call is TRBV19, the J call TRBJ2-3; no clear D. Trimming took 10 bases from V and 3 from J, leaving 17 bases between them. The germline CDR1 and CDR2 sequences are LNHDA and SQIVND (reference sequence). The CDR3 length is 14 residues. DNA for the CDR3: TGTGCCACCCAAGGACCCCAACCAACAGATACGCAGTATTTT. Amino acids: CATQGPQPTDTQYF.

The chain links TRBV5-8 to TRBJ1-2; 7 positions match TRBD1. The CDR3 extends over 14 amino acids. The germline V gene encodes CDR1 SGHTS and CDR2 YDEGEE. V lost 1 base and J lost 7; bases outside the gene matches: 7. The DNA for the CDR3 is TGTGCCAGCAGCTTGCCCGACAGGGCGTCTGGCTACACCTTC. It specifies CASSLPDRASGYTF. Full variable domain (remainder filled in from reference TRBV5-8 and TRBJ1-2): EAGVTQSPTHLIKTRGQQATLRCSPISGHTSVYWYQQALGLGLQFLLWYDEGEERNRGNFPPRFSGRQFPNYSSELNVNALELEDSALYLCASSLPDRASGYTFGSGTRLTVV.

The chain uses TRBV6-5 and TRBJ2-7, with D possibly being TRBD2 (5 bases). Looked up from germline, CDR1 is MNHEY and CDR2 is SVGAGI. The CDR3 contains 13 residues. The V end was cut by 6 bases, the J end by 5 bases, with 14 bases between. The DNA of the CDR3 is TGTGCCAGCAGCGTTACCGGGGAGAACGAGCAGTACTTC. Amino acids: CASSVTGENEQYF.

The chain is built from TRBV6-6 and TRBJ1-2; no firm D call. V dropped 2 bases and J dropped 7 bases, with 17 bases sitting between them. Germline CDR1 is MNHNY and CDR2 is SVGAGI (reference sequence). CDR3 length: 15 residues. For the CDR3, the DNA is TGTGCCAGCAGTTACCCGACCCTCAGAGGGAGTGGCTACACCTTC. Translation gives CASSYPTLRGSGYTF.

The rearrangement links TRBV6-1 to TRBJ1-1; D is unresolved. Trimming removed 4 bases at V and 8 bases at J, with 11 bases between. Germline V gene lookup returns CDR1 MNHNS and CDR2 SASEGT. The CDR3 is 12 amino acids. This CDR3 reads CASSVEHREAFF. CDR3 bases: TGTGCCAGCAGTGTTGAGCACAGAGAAGCTTTCTTT.